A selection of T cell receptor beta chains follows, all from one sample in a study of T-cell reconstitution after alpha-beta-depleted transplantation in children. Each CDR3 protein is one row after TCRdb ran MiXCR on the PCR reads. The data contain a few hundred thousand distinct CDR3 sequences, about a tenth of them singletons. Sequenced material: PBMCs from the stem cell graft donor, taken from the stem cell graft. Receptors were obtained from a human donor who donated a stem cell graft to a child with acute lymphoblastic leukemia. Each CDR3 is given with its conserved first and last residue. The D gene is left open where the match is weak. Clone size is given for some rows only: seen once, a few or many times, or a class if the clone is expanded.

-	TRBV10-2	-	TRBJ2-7	TGCGCCAGCAGTGAGTCTGGCCGTTCCTACGAGCAGTACTTC	CASSESGRSYEQYF
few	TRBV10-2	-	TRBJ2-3	TGCGCCAGCAGTACCCCGGGACTCCGCCTCACAGATACGCAGTATTTT	CASSTPGLRLTDTQYF
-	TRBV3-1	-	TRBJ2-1	TGTGCCAGCAGCCAAGATTGGGGAAGTGAGCAGTTCTTC	CASSQDWGSEQFF
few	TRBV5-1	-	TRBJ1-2	TGCGCCAGCAGCTTGGTATGGGGAGACGGTGTGGGCTACACCTTC	CASSLVWGDGVGYTF
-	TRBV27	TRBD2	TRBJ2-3	TGTGCCAGCAGTTTAGGGACTACACATACAGATACGCAGTATTTT	CASSLGTTHTDTQYF
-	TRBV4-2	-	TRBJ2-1	TGTGCCAGCAGCCAAGATCTGTTCGATGAGCAGTTCTTC	CASSQDLFDEQFF
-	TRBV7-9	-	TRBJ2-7	TGTGCCAGCAGCCCCTCCGGATCAGCGGGCCGCTGGAACGAGCAGTACTTC	CASSPSGSAGRWNEQYF
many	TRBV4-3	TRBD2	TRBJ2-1	TGCGCCAGCAGCCAAGGCCGACTAGCGGGAGGCTACAATGAGCAGTTCTTC	CASSQGRLAGGYNEQFF
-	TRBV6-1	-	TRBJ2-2	TGTGCCAGCAGTCCCCTTCGTGGCGCTTACACCGGGGAGCTGTTTTTT	CASSPLRGAYTGELFF
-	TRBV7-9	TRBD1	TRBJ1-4	TGTGCCAGCAGCCACCCCGGGACAGGGGTTGAAAAACTGTTTTTT	CASSHPGTGVEKLFF
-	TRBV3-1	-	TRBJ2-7	TGTGCCAGCAGCCGTTTGGGGGGGCGGGCCTACGAGCAGTACTTC	CASSRLGGRAYEQYF
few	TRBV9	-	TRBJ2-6	TGTGCCAGCTGCAGGGTGGCCGGGGCCAACGTCCTGACTTTC	CASCRVAGANVLTF
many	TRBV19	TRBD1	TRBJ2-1	TGTGCCAGTAGTTTAACTGACAGGGTGCGAAGAAATGAGCAGTTCTTC	CASSLTDRVRRNEQFF
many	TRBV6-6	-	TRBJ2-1	TGTGCCAGCAGTTACACACTTCGCCATGAGCAGTTCTTC	CASSYTLRHEQFF
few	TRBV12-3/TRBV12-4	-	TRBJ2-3	TGTGCCAGCAGTTTGGCGTACACAGATACGCAGTATTTT	CASSLAYTDTQYF
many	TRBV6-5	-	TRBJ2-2	TGTGCCAGCAGTCGTAACCCCGGGGAGCTGTTTTTT	CASSRNPGELFF
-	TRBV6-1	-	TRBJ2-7	TGTGCCAGCAGTGAAGTTACAGCGGAACCGTCCTACGAGCAGTACTTC	CASSEVTAEPSYEQYF
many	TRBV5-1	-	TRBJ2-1	TGCGCCAGCAGCTTGAATGCGGGATCGGATGAGCAGTTCTTC	CASSLNAGSDEQFF
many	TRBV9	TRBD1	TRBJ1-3	TGTGCCAGCAGCCCCCGAACAGGGGCTGGAAACACCATATATTTT	CASSPRTGAGNTIYF
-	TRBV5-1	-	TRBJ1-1	TGCGCCAGCAGCTTGGAAGGGAATTGGGTCACTGAAGCTTTCTTT	CASSLEGNWVTEAFF
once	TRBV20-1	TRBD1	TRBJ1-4	TGCAGTGCTCCGGACAGGGGGCTATCTGTTCGTGAAAAACTGTTTTTT	CSAPDRGLSVREKLFF
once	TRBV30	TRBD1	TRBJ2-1	TGTGCCTGGAGTGTAATTGGACAGGGTTTAAGGGACAATGAGCAGTTCTTC	CAWSVIGQGLRDNEQFF
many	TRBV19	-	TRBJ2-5	TGTGCCAGTACCATCGGAGAGACCCAGTACTTC	CASTIGETQYF
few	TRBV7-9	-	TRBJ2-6	TGTGCCAGCAGCTCCCTTATGGTGGGCTCTGGGGCCAACGTCCTGACTTTC	CASSSLMVGSGANVLTF
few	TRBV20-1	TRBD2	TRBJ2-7	TGCAGTGCGCACAAGGGGACTAGCGGGAGACGATACGAGCAGTACTTC	CSAHKGTSGRRYEQYF
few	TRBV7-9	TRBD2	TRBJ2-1	TGTGTCAGCAGCTATTCCGGACTAGCGGGAGGCGATGAGCAGTTCTTC	CVSSYSGLAGGDEQFF
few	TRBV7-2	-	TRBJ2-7	TGTGCCAGCAGCTTAGCGGCCCGGGACGAGCAGTACTTC	CASSLAARDEQYF
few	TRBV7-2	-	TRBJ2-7	TGTGCCAGCAGCTTAGACTTTTGGAACGAGCAGTACTTC	CASSLDFWNEQYF
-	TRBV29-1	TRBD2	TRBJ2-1	TGCAGCGTTAAGGGACTAGCGGCTAATGAGCAGTTCTTC	CSVKGLAANEQFF
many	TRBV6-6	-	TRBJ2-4	TGTGCCAGCAGTTGGGAAGGGAGAAACATTCAGTACTTC	CASSWEGRNIQYF
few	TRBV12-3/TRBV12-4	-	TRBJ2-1	TGTGCCAGCAGTATGGGGCAATTCAATGAGCAGTTCTTC	CASSMGQFNEQFF
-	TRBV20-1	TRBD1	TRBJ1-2	TGCAGTGCCAGGACAGGGATTGGCTATGGCTACACCTTC	CSARTGIGYGYTF
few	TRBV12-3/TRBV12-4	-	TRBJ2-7	TGTGCCAGCAGTTTTTCCTCTGGCGAGAACGAGCAGTACTTC	CASSFSSGENEQYF
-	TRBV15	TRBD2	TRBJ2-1	TGTGCCACCAGCATAACCCTAGCGGGGTGGAATGAGCAGTTCTTC	CATSITLAGWNEQFF
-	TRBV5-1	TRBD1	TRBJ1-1	TGCGCCAGCAGCCCCGGGACAGGGGTTCGAGGAACTGAAGCTTTCTTT	CASSPGTGVRGTEAFF
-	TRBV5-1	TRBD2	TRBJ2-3	TGCGCCAACAGCCCCCCGGGGGGGGGAGTCACAGATACGCAGTATTTT	CANSPPGGGVTDTQYF
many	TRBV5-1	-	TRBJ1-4	TGCGCCAGCAGCTTGGACCGGATTAATGAAAAACTGTTTTTT	CASSLDRINEKLFF
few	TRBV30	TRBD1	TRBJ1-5	TGTGCCTGGAGCTCCTCCGGGACAGGTTGGGGCAAGCCCCAGCATTTT	CAWSSSGTGWGKPQHF
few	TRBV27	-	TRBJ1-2	TGTGCCAGCAGTTTAGTCCGGGATTATGGCTACACCTTC	CASSLVRDYGYTF
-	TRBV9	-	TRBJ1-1	TGTGCCAGCAGCGTAGATGGGGCGGGTCTCGAAGCTTTCTTT	CASSVDGAGLEAFF
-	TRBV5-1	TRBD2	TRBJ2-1	TGCGCCAGCAGCGGGGGACTAGGTGGATACAATGAGCAGTTCTTC	CASSGGLGGYNEQFF
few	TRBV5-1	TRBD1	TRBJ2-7	TGCGCCAGCAGCCCATCATTCCGGGACAGGTCCTACGAGCAGTACTTC	CASSPSFRDRSYEQYF
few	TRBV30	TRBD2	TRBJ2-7	TGTGCCTGGATCCCTAGCGGGAGGCCTTACGAGCAGTACTTC	CAWIPSGRPYEQYF